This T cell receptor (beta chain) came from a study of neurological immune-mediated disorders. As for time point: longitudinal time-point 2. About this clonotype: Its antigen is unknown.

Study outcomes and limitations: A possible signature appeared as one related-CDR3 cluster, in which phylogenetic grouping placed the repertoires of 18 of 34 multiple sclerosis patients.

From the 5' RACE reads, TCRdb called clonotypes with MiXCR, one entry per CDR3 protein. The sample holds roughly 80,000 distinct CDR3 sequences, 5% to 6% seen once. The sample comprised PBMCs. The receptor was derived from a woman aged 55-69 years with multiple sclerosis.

The CDR3 reads CASSLLAGITDTQYF. The CDR3 DNA follows: TGTGCCAGCAGCTTACTAGCGGGGATTACAGATACGCAGTATTTT. V and J are TRBV7-9 and TRBJ2-3; 9 bases agree with TRBD2. Trimming removed 2 bases from V and 3 bases from J; junction bases left unmatched: 3. Germline V CDR1 and CDR2: SEHNR, FQNEAQ (reference sequence). The CDR3 has 15 amino acids.